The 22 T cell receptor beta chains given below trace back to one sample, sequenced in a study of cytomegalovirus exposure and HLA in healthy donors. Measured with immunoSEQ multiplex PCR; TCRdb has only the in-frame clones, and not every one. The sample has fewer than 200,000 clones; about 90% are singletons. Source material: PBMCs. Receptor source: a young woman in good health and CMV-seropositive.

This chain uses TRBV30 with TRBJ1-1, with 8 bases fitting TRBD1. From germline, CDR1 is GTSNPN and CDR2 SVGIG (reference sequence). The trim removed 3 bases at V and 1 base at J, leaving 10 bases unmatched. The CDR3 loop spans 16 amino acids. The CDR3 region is CAWRDRYRGSNTEAFF. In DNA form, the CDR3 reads TGTGCCTGGAGGGATCGATACAGGGGGTCGAACACTGAAGCTTTCTTT.

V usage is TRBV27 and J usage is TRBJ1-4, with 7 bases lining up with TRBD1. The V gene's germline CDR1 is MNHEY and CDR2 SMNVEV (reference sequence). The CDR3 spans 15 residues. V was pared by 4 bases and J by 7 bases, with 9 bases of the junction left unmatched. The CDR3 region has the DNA TGTGCCAGCAGTTCGACAGGGAGTTTTGCTGAAAAACTGTTTTTT. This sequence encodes CASSSTGSFAEKLFF.

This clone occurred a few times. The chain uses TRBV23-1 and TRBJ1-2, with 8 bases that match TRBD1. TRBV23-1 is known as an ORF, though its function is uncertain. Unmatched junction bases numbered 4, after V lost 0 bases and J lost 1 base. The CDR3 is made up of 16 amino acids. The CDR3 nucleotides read TGCGCCAGCAGTCAATCGGGGACAGGCCATAACTATGGCTACACCTTC. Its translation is CASSQSGTGHNYGYTF.

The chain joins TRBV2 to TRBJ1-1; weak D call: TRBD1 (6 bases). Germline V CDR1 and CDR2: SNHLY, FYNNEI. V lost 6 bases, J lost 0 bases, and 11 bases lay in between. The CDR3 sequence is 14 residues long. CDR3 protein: CASRITGMNTEAFF. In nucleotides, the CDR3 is TGTGCCAGCAGGATCACAGGGATGAACACTGAAGCTTTCTTT. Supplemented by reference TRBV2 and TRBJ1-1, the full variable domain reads EPEVTQTPSHQVTQMGQEVILRCVPISNHLYFYWYRQILGQKVEFLVSFYNNEISEKSEIFDDQFSVERPDGSNFTLKIRSTKLEDSAMYFCASRITGMNTEAFFGQGTRLTVV.

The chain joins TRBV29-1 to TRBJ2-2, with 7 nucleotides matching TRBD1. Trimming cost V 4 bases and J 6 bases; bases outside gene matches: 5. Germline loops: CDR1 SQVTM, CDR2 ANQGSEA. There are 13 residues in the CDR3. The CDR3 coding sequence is TGCAGCGTTGGGGAAACAGGGGCCGGGGAGCTGTTTTTT. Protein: CSVGETGAGELFF.

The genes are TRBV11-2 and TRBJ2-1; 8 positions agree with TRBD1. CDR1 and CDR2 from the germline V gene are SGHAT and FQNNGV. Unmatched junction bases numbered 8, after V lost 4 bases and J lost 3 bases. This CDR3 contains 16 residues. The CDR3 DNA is TGTGCCAGCAGCTGGGTCAGACAGGGGAACTACAATGAGCAGTTCTTC. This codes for CASSWVRQGNYNEQFF.

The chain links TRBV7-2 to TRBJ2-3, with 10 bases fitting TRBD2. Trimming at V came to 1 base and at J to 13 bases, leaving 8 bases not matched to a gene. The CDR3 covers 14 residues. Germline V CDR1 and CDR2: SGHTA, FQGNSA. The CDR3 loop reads CASSLGLSGGAKYF. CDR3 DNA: TGTGCCAGCAGCTTAGGTCTAAGCGGGGGGGCAAAGTATTTT. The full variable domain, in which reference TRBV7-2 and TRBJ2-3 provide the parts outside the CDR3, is GAGVSQSPSNKVTEKGKDVELRCDPISGHTALYWYRQSLGQGLEFLIYFQGNSAPDKSGLPSDRFSAERTGGSVSTLTIQRTQQEDSAVYLCASSLGLSGGAKYFGPGTRLTVL.

CDR3 DNA: TGTGCCAGCAGCTCCGGGGGGCCACCCTACAATGAGCAGTTCTTC. Its translation is CASSSGGPPYNEQFF. This chain uses TRBV7-9 with TRBJ2-1, with TRBD2 as a possible D gene (7 bases). The germline gives CDR1 SEHNR, CDR2 FQNEAQ (reference sequence). The CDR3 covers 15 residues. The ends were cut back, 4 bases at V and 2 bases at J, with 12 bases in the middle.

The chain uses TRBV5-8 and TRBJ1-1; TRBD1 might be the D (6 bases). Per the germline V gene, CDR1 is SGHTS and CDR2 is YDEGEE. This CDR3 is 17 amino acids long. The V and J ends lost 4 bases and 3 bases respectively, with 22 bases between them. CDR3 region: CASSPVQGSLHDTEAFF. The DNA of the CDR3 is TGTGCCAGCAGCCCCGTTCAGGGGAGCCTACACGACACTGAAGCTTTCTTT.

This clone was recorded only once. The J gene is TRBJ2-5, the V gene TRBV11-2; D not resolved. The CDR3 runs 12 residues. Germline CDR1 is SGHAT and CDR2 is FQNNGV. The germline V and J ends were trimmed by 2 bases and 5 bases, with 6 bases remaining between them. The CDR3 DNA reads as TGTGCCAGCAGCTTAATACGGGAGACCCAGTACTTC. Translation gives CASSLIRETQYF.

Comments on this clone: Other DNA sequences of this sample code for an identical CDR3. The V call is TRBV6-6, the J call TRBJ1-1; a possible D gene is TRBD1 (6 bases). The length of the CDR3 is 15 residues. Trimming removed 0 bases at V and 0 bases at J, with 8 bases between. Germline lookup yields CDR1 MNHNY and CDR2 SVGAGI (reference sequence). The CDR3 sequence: CASSYSGQMNTEAFF. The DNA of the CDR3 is TGTGCCAGCAGTTACTCTGGACAGATGAACACTGAAGCTTTCTTT.

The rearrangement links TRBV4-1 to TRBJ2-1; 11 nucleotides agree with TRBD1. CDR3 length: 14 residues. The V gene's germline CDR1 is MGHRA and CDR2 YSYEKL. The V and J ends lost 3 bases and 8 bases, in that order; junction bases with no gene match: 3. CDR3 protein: CASSQGQGGDEQFF. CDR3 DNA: TGCGCCAGCAGCCAGGGACAGGGGGGGGATGAGCAGTTCTTC.

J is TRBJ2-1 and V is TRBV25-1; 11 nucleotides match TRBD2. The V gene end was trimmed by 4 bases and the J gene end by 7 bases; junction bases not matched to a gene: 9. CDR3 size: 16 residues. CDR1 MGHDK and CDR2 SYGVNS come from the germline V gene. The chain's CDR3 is CASSAHTSGSSNEQFF. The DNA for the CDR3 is TGTGCCAGCAGTGCTCACACTAGCGGGAGCTCTAATGAGCAGTTCTTC.

Here the CDR3 reads CASSLAATGRLYEQYF. DNA for the CDR3: TGTGCCAGCAGCTTAGCGGCGACAGGGCGACTCTACGAGCAGTACTTC. This chain links TRBV7-9 with TRBJ2-7; 7 bases match TRBD1. The CDR3 runs 16 residues. V shed 0 bases, J shed 3 bases, and the junction held 8 bases outside the gene matches. Germline values: CDR1 SEHNR, CDR2 FQNEAQ (reference sequence).

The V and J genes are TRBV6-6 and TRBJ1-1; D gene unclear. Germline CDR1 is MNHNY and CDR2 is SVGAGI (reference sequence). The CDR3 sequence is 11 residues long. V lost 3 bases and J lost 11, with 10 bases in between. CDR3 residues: CASSYGEAAFF. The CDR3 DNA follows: TGTGCCAGCAGTTATGGGGAGGCGGCTTTCTTT.

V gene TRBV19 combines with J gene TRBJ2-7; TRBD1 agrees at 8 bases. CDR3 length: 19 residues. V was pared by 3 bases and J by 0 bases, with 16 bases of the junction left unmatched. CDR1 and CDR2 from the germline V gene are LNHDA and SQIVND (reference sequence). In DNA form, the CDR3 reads TGTGCCAGTAGTATGGAAAAGACAGGGGATTTGCTCAGCTCCTACGAGCAGTACTTC. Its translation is CASSMEKTGDLLSSYEQYF.

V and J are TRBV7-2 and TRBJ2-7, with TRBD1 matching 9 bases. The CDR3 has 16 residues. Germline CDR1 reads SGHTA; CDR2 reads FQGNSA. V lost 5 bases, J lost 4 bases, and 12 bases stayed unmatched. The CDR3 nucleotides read TGTGCCAGCAGCGCCGGCGGGGGACAGGGTTTGTACGAGCAGTACTTC. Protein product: CASSAGGGQGLYEQYF.

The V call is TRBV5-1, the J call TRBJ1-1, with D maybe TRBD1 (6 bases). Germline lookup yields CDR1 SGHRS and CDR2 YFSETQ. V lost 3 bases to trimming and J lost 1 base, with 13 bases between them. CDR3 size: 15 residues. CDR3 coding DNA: TGCGCCAGCAGCTCCAACAGGGATAGGAACACTGAAGCTTTCTTT. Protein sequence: CASSSNRDRNTEAFF.

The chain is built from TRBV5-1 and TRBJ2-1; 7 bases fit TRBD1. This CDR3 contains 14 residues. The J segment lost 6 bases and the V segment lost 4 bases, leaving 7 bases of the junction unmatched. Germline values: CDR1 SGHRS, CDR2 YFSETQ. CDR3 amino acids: CASSTDRFGNEQFF. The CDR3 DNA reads TGCGCCAGCAGCACGGACAGGTTCGGCAATGAGCAGTTCTTC.

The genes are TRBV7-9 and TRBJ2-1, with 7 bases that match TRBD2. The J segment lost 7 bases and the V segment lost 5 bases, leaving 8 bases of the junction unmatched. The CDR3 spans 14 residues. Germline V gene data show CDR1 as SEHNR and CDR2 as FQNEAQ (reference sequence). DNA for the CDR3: TGTGCCAGCAGCCCCGTCTGGGGAGGGAATGAGCAGTTCTTC. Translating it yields CASSPVWGGNEQFF.

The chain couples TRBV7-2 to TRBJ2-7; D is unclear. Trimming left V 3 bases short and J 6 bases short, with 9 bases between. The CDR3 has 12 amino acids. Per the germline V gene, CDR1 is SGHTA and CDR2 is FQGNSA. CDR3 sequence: CASSFSVVEQYF. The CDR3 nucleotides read TGTGCCAGCAGCTTCTCGGTCGTCGAGCAGTACTTC.

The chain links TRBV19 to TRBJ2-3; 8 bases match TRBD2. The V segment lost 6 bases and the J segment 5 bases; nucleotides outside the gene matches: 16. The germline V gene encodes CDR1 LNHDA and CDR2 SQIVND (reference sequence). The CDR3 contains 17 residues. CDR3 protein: CASSRYRGTRLGDTQYF. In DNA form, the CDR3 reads TGTGCCAGTAGCCGGTATCGCGGGACTAGATTAGGAGATACGCAGTATTTT.